This TCR beta chain is drawn from a study of T cells in Graves' hyperthyroidism and ophthalmopathy. Notes on the study in general: Most clonotypes that expanded in the thyroid above 0.001 also showed up in blood.

As concerns this clonotype: Its antigen is unknown.

There are 15 residues in the CDR3. The germline gives CDR1 SGHVS, CDR2 FNYEAQ. J gave up 2 bases and V 4 bases, and 7 bases lay outside the gene matches. Criteria for exclusion of patients were uncontrolled infection, other autoimmune disease, pregnancy or lactation. Diagnostic assessment was based on clinical symptoms, serum thyroxine and TRAb, thyroid ultrasound and orbital computed tomography. There were TCR beta CDR3 regions amplified from RNA transcripts. HTBI primers drove first-round RT-PCR of the TCR CDR3. TCRdb fed the multiplex PCR reads into MiXCR, producing one record per CDR3 protein. Found here are about 720,000 distinct CDR3 sequences, around 20% of them singletons; the top ten hold over 15%.

The specimen was blood. This sequence originates from a woman aged 45 to 65 with Graves' hyperthyroidism that later progressed to Graves' ophthalmopathy. The chain recombines TRBV7-6 with TRBJ1-2; 7 bases are a match to TRBD1. Here the CDR3 reads CASSSLTGDNYGYTF. The CDR3 DNA sequence: TGTGCCAGCAGCTCCCTAACAGGGGACAACTATGGCTACACCTTC. The full variable domain, in which reference TRBV7-6 and TRBJ1-2 provide the parts outside the CDR3, is GAGVSQSPRYKVTKRGQDVALRCDPISGHVSLYWYRQALGQGPEFLTYFNYEAQQDKSGLPNDRFSAERPEGSISTLTIQRTEQRDSAMYRCASSSLTGDNYGYTFGSGTRLTVV.